The source of this T cell receptor (beta chain) is a study of blood T cell repertoires in COVID-19. Study-wide context: PBMCs, B-cell-depleted T cells, or T cells were the source of the cDNA or gDNA that made up the material.

Per the study methods: Estimated nucleated cell counts came from reference gene primer amplification. Assay used: immunoSEQ multiplex PCR; TCRdb lists only in-frame clones, some missing. Clone size and V and J calls were adopted from that table, with D and trimming inferred from the DNA. The sample includes fewer than 450,000 clones, 90% of them seen just once. The age range of participants was about 18 to 100 years, with residence in approximately 25 US areas. The V gene's germline CDR1 is MNHEY and CDR2 SMNVEV (reference sequence). Trimming pared 6 bases from V and 4 bases from J, leaving 15 bases between. CDR3 length: 15 residues.

The clonotype originates from a man aged 18-30 years who had recovered from COVID-19. The V and J genes are TRBV27 and TRBJ2-2; tentatively, D is TRBD2 (5 bases). The sequenced sample consisted of PBMCs or T cells enriched from blood (not recorded which). This CDR3 reads CASRTGNIGTGELFF. For the CDR3, the DNA is TGTGCCAGCAGGACCGGGAATATTGGCACCGGGGAGCTGTTTTTT.